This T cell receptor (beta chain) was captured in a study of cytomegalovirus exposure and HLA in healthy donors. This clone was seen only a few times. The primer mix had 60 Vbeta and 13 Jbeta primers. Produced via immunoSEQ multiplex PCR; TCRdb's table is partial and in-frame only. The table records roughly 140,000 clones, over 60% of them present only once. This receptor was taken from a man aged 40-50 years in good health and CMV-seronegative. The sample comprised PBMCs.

CDR3 in amino acids: CASSLSGGVTEAFF. DNA for the CDR3: TGTGCCAGCAGCTTATCGGGGGGAGTCACTGAAGCTTTCTTT. This sequence joins TRBV7-3 and TRBJ1-1; maybe TRBD1 (5 bases). The V and J ends lost 2 bases and 4 bases respectively, with 11 bases between them. Germline V gives CDR1 SGHTA, CDR2 FQGTGA. The length of the CDR3 is 14 residues.